This entry lists 23 T cell receptor beta chains sequenced from one sample in a study of T cells in Graves' hyperthyroidism and ophthalmopathy. The CDR3 regions of TCR beta were amplified from RNA transcripts. When the TCR CDR3 underwent first-round RT-PCR, the HTBI primer set was used. TCRdb re-called the multiplex PCR reads through MiXCR, storing one row per CDR3 protein. The data show over 700,000 distinct CDR3 sequences, 35% to 45% seen once. The sample taken for sequencing was blood. The receptors were sampled from a man between 18 and 35 years old with Graves' hyperthyroidism.

This clonotype was observed a few times. A much larger clone differs by one base, so this may be a read error. The chain combines TRBV15 with TRBJ2-7; D not certain. Germline V lookup: CDR1 LNHNV, CDR2 YYDKDF (reference sequence). This CDR3 is built from 13 residues. The CDR3 is CVTSEASSYEQYF. The CDR3 bases are TGTGTCACCAGCGAGGCAAGCTCCTACGAGCAGTACTTC.

This chain connects TRBV19 to TRBJ1-2; D unclear. CDR1 is LNHDA and CDR2 is SQIVND in the germline V gene (reference sequence). V was clipped by 3 bases and J by 7 bases, with 18 bases between them. The CDR3 contains 15 residues. The DNA of the CDR3 is TGTGCCAGTAGTATCAGTGGTTGCGCGACTTGTGGCTACACCTTC. It specifies CASSISGCATCGYTF.

This clonotype appeared a few times. V is TRBV20-1 and J is TRBJ2-2; D gene ambiguous. The CDR3 totals 13 residues. Germline CDR1 and CDR2: DFQATT and SNEGSKA (reference sequence). Trimming stripped 5 bases from V and 1 base from J, with 8 bases between. The CDR3 DNA reads TGCAGTGCTGTGGGCGGGAACACCGGGGAGCTGTTTTTT. Its translation: CSAVGGNTGELFF.

This clonotype was recorded at least ten times. The V call is TRBV25-1, the J call TRBJ1-1; D remains ambiguous. Trimming cost V 1 base and J 8 bases, with 14 bases left between them. The CDR3 has 14 residues. Per germline, CDR1 MGHDK and CDR2 SYGVNS. The CDR3 loop is CASSELVGPPEAFF. DNA of the CDR3: TGTGCCAGCAGTGAATTAGTCGGACCCCCCGAAGCTTTCTTT.

The chain carries TRBV5-1 and TRBJ2-7; D uncertain. Germline V gene sequence: CDR1 SGHRS, CDR2 YFSETQ. The CDR3 totals 13 residues. Trimming took 0 bases from V and 6 from J, leaving 10 bases between them. The CDR3 reads CASSLELGFEQYF. The CDR3 DNA follows: TGCGCCAGCAGCTTGGAACTTGGGTTCGAGCAGTACTTC. Looking up the rest from reference TRBV5-1 and TRBJ2-7 gives the full variable domain: KAGVTQTPRYLIKTRGQQVTLSCSPISGHRSVSWYQQTPGQGLQFLFEYFSETQRNKGNFPGRFSGRQFSNSRSEMNVSTLELGDSALYLCASSLELGFEQYFGPGTRLTVT.

The gene calls are TRBV3-1 and TRBJ2-5, with D possibly TRBD2 on 6 matching bases. Trimming shortened V by 4 bases and J by 4 bases, and 10 bases separated the two germline ends. The CDR3 runs to 13 residues. Germline values: CDR1 LGHDT, CDR2 YNNKEL (reference sequence). CDR3 sequence: CASSRFGGETQYF. In DNA form, the CDR3 reads TGTGCCAGCAGCCGCTTCGGGGGAGAGACCCAGTACTTC.

This clonotype was detected only a few times. V usage is TRBV7-2 and J usage is TRBJ2-5; the match to TRBD2 covers 11 bases. The CDR3 loop spans 16 amino acids. V lost 4 bases and J lost 3; bases outside the gene matches: 7. Per germline, CDR1 SGHTA and CDR2 FQGNSA. Here the CDR3 reads CASSSLAGGRKETQYF. CDR3 bases: TGTGCCAGCAGCTCCTTAGCGGGAGGGAGGAAAGAGACCCAGTACTTC.

This clonotype showed up many times. This sequence joins TRBV12-3 or TRBV12-4 and TRBJ1-5; perhaps TRBD1 as D (6 bases). The V gene lost 3 bases and the J gene lost 3 bases, with 9 bases spanning the gap. This CDR3 is built from 14 residues. The CDR3 region is CASSFTGSNQPQHF. The CDR3 bases are TGTGCCAGCAGTTTTACAGGGTCCAATCAGCCCCAGCATTTT.

This clonotype has a single count. A read error may be the cause here, since a much bigger clone is one base away. The V call is TRBV7-6, the J call TRBJ2-5, with unresolved D. This CDR3 comprises 16 residues. Trimming removed 7 bases at V and 7 bases at J, with 25 bases between. Germline loops: CDR1 SGHVS, CDR2 FNYEAQ. The CDR3 loop reads CASTRKETGLTLTQYF. The CDR3 region has the DNA TGTGCCAGCACACGCAAGGAGACCGGCCTTACGTTGACCCAGTACTTC.

CDR3 DNA sequence: TGCAGCGTTGAGAAGACCCTAGGAGGGGAGCTGTTTTTT. Its translation: CSVEKTLGGELFF. The rearrangement joins TRBV29-1 to TRBJ2-2, with D hard to call. The V end lost 3 bases, the J end lost 8 bases, and 13 bases lay between the germline ends. The germline CDR1 and CDR2 sequences are SQVTM and ANQGSEA. This CDR3 is 13 amino acids long.

This chain joins TRBV2 and TRBJ1-6, with 12 bases fitting TRBD1. This CDR3 has 16 residues. V lost 5 bases, J lost 9 bases, and 8 bases stayed unmatched. Per the germline V gene, CDR1 is SNHLY and CDR2 is FYNNEI. As DNA, the CDR3 is TGTGCCAGCAGTTACGACCGGGACAGGGGGCGTTCACCCCTCCACTTT. Protein sequence: CASSYDRDRGRSPLHF.

The chain is built from TRBV12-3 or TRBV12-4 and TRBJ1-2; D uncertain. The CDR3 is made up of 14 amino acids. Between the trimmed V and J ends, which lost 3 bases and 4 bases, there was a span of 12 bases. This chain's CDR3 is CASSLPSNRYGYTF. In DNA, the CDR3 is TGTGCCAGCAGTTTGCCCTCTAATCGCTATGGCTACACCTTC.

The sample holds one count of this clonotype. V usage is TRBV6-6 and J usage is TRBJ2-7, with 7 bases matching TRBD1. The V and J ends lost 5 bases and 3 bases, in that order; junction bases with no gene match: 7. Per germline, CDR1 MNHNY and CDR2 SVGAGI (reference sequence). This CDR3 spans 14 amino acids. For the CDR3, the DNA is TGTGCCAGCAGTACCGGGACAGTTCTCTACGAGCAGTACTTC. Translating gives CASSTGTVLYEQYF.

This clonotype appeared many times. The J gene is TRBJ1-4, the V gene TRBV19; no firm D call. The germline V gene encodes CDR1 LNHDA and CDR2 SQIVND (reference sequence). The V end was cut by 6 bases, the J end by 10 bases, with 15 bases between. This CDR3 region has 13 residues. The CDR3 here is CASRPSALGKLFF. CDR3 in DNA: TGTGCCAGTAGGCCCTCGGCCCTCGGAAAACTGTTTTTT.

As to this clonotype: Since the CDR3 does not end with the conserved phenylalanine or tryptophan, this likely comes from a read error. The DNA is omitted, as the CDR3 cannot be located on it reliably, and the CDR3 follows TCRdb's listing. The rearrangement links TRBV2 to TRBJ1-5; TRBD1, the table's D call, lacks a check against the DNA. The germline CDR1 and CDR2 sequences are SNHLY and FYNNEI. The CDR3 spans 11 amino acids, including both terminal residues. CDR3 sequence reads: CASTRWTGGPL.

This clonotype was detected only a few times. Its ends do not fully match the called genes, so a read error is possible. This rearrangement joins TRBV7-2 to TRBJ2-5, with TRBD2 matching 8 bases. This CDR3 has 14 residues. Germline CDR1 reads SGHTA; CDR2 reads FQGNSA. DNA for the CDR3: TGCGCCAGCAGCCTGACTAGCGCCCCAGAGACCCAGTACTTC. This encodes CASSLTSAPETQYF.

This clonotype was seen a few times. The chain combines TRBV20-1 with TRBJ1-5, with a tentative D call TRBD1 (5 bases). V lost 1 base to trimming and J lost 4 bases, with 8 bases between them. The V gene's germline CDR1 is DFQATT and CDR2 SNEGSKA (reference sequence). The CDR3 has 13 amino acids. CDR3 DNA sequence: TGCAGTGCTAGAGGAGGGGTTAATCAGCCCCAGCATTTT. It yields the protein CSARGGVNQPQHF.

The V and J genes are TRBV20-1 and TRBJ2-2, with D possibly being TRBD1 (5 bases). V was clipped by 2 bases and J by 6 bases, with 10 bases between them. The CDR3 spans 13 residues. CDR1 DFQATT and CDR2 SNEGSKA come from the germline V gene (reference sequence). CDR3 sequence (DNA): TGCAGTGCTAGACTAAGGACACCCGGGGAGCTGTTTTTT. Encoded protein: CSARLRTPGELFF.

To note about this clonotype: An end of the junction does not agree with germline; a read error may underlie this. DNA of the CDR3: TGTGCCAGCAGTTACTCGATCCCCATCGCCTACGAGCAGTACTTC. It yields the protein CASSYSIPIAYEQYF. This chain links TRBV10-2 with TRBJ2-7, with no clear D. Germline V gives CDR1 WSHSY, CDR2 SAAADI. This CDR3 has 15 residues.

V is TRBV9 and J is TRBJ2-5; weak D call: TRBD2 (6 bases). CDR1 is SGDLS, CDR2 YYNGEE, per germline. The CDR3 sequence is 16 residues long. The ends were cut back, 3 bases at V and 5 bases at J, with 20 bases in the middle. The CDR3 nucleotides read TGTGCCAGCAGCGCCGGCGGCAACGGGAGACGGGAGACCCAGTACTTC. It specifies CASSAGGNGRRETQYF. Based on the CDR3 plus reference TRBV9 and TRBJ2-5, the full variable domain is DSGVTQTPKHLITATGQRVTLRCSPRSGDLSVYWYQQSLDQGLQFLIQYYNGEERAKGNILERFSAQQFPDLHSELNLSSLELGDSALYFCASSAGGNGRRETQYFGPGTRLLVL.

The chain is built from TRBV9 and TRBJ2-1; D is unresolved. V was clipped by 4 bases and J by 4 bases, with 6 bases between them. CDR1 and CDR2 (germline): SGDLS, YYNGEE. The CDR3 spans 12 residues. The CDR3 DNA follows: TGTGCCAGCAGCTTGATGTACAATGAGCAGTTCTTC. It is translated as CASSLMYNEQFF.

The chain has TRBV5-1 and TRBJ2-2; D unresolved. Deletions cut 0 bases from V and 6 bases from J, with 9 bases between. The CDR3 is 14 amino acids. Germline CDR1 SGHRS, CDR2 YFSETQ. CDR3 bases: TGCGCCAGCAGCTTGGAGGGATTTCCCGGGGAGCTGTTTTTT. Protein product: CASSLEGFPGELFF.

J is TRBJ2-2 and V is TRBV20-1; D might be TRBD2 (6 bases). This CDR3 has 12 amino acids. V gave up 6 bases and J gave up 8 bases, with 13 bases separating them. Germline V gives CDR1 DFQATT, CDR2 SNEGSKA (reference sequence). DNA for the CDR3: TGCAGTGCCCCAGAGGAGGGAGGGGAGCTGTTTTTT. This translates into CSAPEEGGELFF.